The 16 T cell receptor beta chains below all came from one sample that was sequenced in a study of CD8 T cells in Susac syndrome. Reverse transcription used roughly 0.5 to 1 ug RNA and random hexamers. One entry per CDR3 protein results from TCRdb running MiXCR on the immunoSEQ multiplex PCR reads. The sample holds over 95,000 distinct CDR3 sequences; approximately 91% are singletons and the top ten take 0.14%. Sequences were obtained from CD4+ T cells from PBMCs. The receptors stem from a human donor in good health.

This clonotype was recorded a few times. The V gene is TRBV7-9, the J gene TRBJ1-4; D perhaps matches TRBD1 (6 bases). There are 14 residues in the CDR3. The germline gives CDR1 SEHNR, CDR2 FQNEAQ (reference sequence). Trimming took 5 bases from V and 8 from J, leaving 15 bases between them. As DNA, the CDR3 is TGTGCCAGCAGCCTTACAGGGCAGGGGGAAAAACTGTTTTTT. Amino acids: CASSLTGQGEKLFF.

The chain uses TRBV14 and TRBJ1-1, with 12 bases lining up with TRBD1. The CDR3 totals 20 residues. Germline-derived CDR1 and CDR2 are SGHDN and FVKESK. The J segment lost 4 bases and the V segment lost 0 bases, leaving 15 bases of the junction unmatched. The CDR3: CASSQDYAGTGGVLGTEAFF. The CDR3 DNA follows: TGTGCCAGCAGCCAAGACTATGCCGGGACAGGGGGCGTATTGGGCACTGAAGCTTTCTTT.

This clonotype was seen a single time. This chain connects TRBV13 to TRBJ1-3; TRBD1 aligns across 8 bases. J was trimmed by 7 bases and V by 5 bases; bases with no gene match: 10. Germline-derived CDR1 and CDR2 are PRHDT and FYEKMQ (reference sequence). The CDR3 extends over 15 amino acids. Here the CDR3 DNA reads TGTGCCAGCAGCCATGGGACAGGCATCTTGAACACCATATATTTT. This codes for CASSHGTGILNTIYF. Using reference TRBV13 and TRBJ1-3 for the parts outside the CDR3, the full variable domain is AAGVIQSPRHLIKEKRETATLKCYPIPRHDTVYWYQQGPGQDPQFLISFYEKMQSDKGSIPDRFSAQQFSDYHSELNMSSLELGDSALYFCASSHGTGILNTIYFGEGSWLTVV.

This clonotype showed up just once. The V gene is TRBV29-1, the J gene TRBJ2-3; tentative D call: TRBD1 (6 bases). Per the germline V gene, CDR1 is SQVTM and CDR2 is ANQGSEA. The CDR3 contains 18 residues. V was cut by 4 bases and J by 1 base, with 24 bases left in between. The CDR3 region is CSVAFLQGTAFRTDTQYF. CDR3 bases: TGCAGCGTTGCATTCCTACAGGGTACGGCCTTTCGCACAGATACGCAGTATTTT.

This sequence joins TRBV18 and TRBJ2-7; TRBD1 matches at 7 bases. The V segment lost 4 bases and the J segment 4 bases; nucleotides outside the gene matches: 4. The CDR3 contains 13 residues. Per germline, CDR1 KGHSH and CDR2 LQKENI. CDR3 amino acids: CASSRDSMYEQYF. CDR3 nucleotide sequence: TGTGCCAGCTCACGGGACAGCATGTACGAGCAGTACTTC.

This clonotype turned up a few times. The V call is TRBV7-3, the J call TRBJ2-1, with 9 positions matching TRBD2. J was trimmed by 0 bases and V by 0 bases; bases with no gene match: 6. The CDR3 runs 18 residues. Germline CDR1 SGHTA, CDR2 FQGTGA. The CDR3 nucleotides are TGTGCCAGCAGCTTAACGCCCCGTAGCGGGGGCTCCTACAATGAGCAGTTCTTC. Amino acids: CASSLTPRSGGSYNEQFF.

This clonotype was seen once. The chain's CDR3 is CASSLYRGTNYGYTF. In nucleotides, the CDR3 is TGTGCCAGCAGTTTATACAGGGGAACTAACTATGGCTACACCTTC. The chain combines TRBV27 with TRBJ1-2; TRBD1 matches 7 bases. The CDR3 runs 15 residues. With V trimmed by 1 base and J by 0 bases, 2 bases remained unmatched. Germline lookup yields CDR1 MNHEY and CDR2 SMNVEV (reference sequence).

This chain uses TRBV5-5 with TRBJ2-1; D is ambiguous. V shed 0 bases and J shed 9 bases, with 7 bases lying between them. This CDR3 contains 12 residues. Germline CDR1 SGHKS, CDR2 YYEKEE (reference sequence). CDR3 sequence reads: CASSLVRVEQFF. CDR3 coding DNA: TGTGCCAGCAGCTTGGTTCGGGTTGAGCAGTTCTTC.

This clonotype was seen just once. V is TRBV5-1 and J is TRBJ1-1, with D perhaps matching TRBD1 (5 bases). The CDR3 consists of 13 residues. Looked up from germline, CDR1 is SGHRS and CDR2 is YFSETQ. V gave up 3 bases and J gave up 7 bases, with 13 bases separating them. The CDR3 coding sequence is TGCGCCAGCAGCTCAATTGGGACGATTGAAGCTTTCTTT. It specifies CASSSIGTIEAFF.

In DNA form, the CDR3 reads TGTGCCAGCACTTCCGACCACAATGAGCAGTTCTTC. Translation: CASTSDHNEQFF. The J gene is TRBJ2-1, the V gene TRBV6-6; D remains unclear. The V end was cut by 7 bases, the J end by 5 bases, with 9 bases between. Germline V CDR1 and CDR2: MNHNY, SVGAGI (reference sequence). CDR3 length equals 12 residues.

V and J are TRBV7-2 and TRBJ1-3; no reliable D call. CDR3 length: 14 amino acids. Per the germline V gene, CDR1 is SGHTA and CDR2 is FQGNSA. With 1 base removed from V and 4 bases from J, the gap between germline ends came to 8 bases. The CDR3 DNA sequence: TGTGCCAGCAGCTTAGTGGGTGGCGGAAACACCATATATTTT. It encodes CASSLVGGGNTIYF.

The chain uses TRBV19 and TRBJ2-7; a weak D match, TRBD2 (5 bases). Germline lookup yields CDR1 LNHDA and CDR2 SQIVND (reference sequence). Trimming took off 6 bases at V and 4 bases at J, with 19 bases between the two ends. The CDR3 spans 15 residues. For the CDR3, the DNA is TGTGCCAGTAGGGCTGTGTTGGGCGGAGGATACGAGCAGTACTTC. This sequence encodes CASRAVLGGGYEQYF.

CDR3 in amino acids: CASSIRGTSGGREQYF. In nucleotides, the CDR3 is TGTGCCAGCAGCATAAGGGGGACTAGCGGGGGCAGGGAGCAGTACTTC. The chain is built from TRBV7-2 and TRBJ2-7; TRBD2 matches 14 bases. CDR1 and CDR2 from the germline V gene are SGHTA and FQGNSA. The CDR3 loop spans 16 amino acids. The ends lost 5 bases at V and 7 bases at J; junction bases unmatched: 10.

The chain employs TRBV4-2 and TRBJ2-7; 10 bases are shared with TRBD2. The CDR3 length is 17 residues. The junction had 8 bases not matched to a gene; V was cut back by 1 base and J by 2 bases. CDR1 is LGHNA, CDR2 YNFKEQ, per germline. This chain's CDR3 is CASSQVASGSLAYEQYF. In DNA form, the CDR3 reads TGTGCCAGCAGCCAAGTTGCTAGCGGGAGTTTGGCCTACGAGCAGTACTTC.

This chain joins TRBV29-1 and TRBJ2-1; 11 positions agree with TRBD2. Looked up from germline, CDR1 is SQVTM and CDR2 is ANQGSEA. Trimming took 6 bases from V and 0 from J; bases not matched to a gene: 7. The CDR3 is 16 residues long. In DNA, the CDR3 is TGCAGCGTCGGGACTAGCGGACGCACCTCCTACAATGAGCAGTTCTTC. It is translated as CSVGTSGRTSYNEQFF.

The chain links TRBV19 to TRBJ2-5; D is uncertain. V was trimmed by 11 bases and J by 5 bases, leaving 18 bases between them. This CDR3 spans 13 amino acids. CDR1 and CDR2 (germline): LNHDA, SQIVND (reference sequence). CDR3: CASSARTVETQYF. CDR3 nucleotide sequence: TGTGCCTCAAGCGCGCGCACAGTGGAGACCCAGTACTTC.